This is a list of T cell receptor beta chains from one sample in a study of OX40 agonist ivuxolimab in advanced cancers. Here immunoSEQ multiplex PCR was the method, and the copy in TCRdb shows in-frame clones only, minus some. The sample consists of some 68,000 clones, around 86% of them appearing once. The sequencing here drew on CD4+ or CD8+ T cells sorted from blood, taken in a trial of the OX40 agonist ivuxolimab. These receptors originate from an adult with an advanced solid tumor such as melanoma, head and neck, liver or kidney cancer. CDR3s include the opening cysteine and the closing phenylalanine or tryptophan. Fields, in order: CDR3 DNA, CDR3 protein, clone size, D gene, J gene, V gene. D genes are given only for firm matches. Clone size is stated in some rows and not others, as once, few, many or a class when expanded.

TGCGCCAGCAGCCAAGCCGGGGCTTTCTATGGCTACACCTTC CASSQAGAFYGYTF - - TRBJ1-2 TRBV4-1
TGTGCCAGCAGTTTATACCTCGAGGTCGGGGAGCTGTTTTTT CASSLYLEVGELFF - - TRBJ2-2 TRBV27
TGTGCCAGTAATGGACAGGGGGCCGCGGGCAATCAGCCCCAGCATTTT CASNGQGAAGNQPQHF - TRBD1 TRBJ1-5 TRBV19
TGTGCCAGTAGTATGTGGGACCACACAGATACGCAGTATTTT CASSMWDHTDTQYF - - TRBJ2-3 TRBV19
TGTGCCAGCAGCGTAGCTTTTCAAGAGACCCAGTACTTC CASSVAFQETQYF - - TRBJ2-5 TRBV9
TGTGCCAGCACCCGTCGCGCCTACAATGAGCAGTTCTTC CASTRRAYNEQFF once - TRBJ2-1 TRBV28
TGCAGCGTTGCTTCAAACGGGGGGTATGGCTACACCTTC CSVASNGGYGYTF - - TRBJ1-2 TRBV29-1
TGTGCCAGCAGCTTAGTCCATATAGCGCTGGAGACCCAGTACTTC CASSLVHIALETQYF - - TRBJ2-5 TRBV7-8
TGTGCCAGTAGGCGACAGGGGGCAAGGCAGCCCCAGCATTTT CASRRQGARQPQHF once TRBD1 TRBJ1-5 TRBV19
TGCAGCCACGGCCAGCACAAAGGCGAGCAGTACTTC CSHGQHKGEQYF - - TRBJ2-7 TRBV29-1
TGCGCCAGCAGCTTGGCCGCGGGGACCCCAGATACGCAGTATTTT CASSLAAGTPDTQYF - - TRBJ2-3 TRBV5-1
TGTGCCAGCAGCGAAACGGACGGAGGGACCCAGTACTTC CASSETDGGTQYF - - TRBJ2-5 TRBV5-8
TGTGCCAGCAGCAACTCGGAGACCCAGTACTTC CASSNSETQYF - - TRBJ2-5 TRBV7-6
TGTGCCAGCAGCTTAGTAGACACCGGGGAGCTGTTTTTT CASSLVDTGELFF - - TRBJ2-2 TRBV7-9